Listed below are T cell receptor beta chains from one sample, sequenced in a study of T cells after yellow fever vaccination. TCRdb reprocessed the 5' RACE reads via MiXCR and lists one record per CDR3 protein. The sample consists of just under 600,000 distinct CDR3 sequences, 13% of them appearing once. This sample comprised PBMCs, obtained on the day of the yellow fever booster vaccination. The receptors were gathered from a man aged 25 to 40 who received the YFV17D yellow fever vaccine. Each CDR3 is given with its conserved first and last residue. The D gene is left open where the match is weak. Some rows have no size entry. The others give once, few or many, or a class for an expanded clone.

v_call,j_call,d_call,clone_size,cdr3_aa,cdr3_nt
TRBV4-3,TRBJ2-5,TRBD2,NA,CASSQERGGYRETQYF,TGCGCCAGCAGCCAAGAACGGGGGGGCTATCGAGAGACCCAGTACTTC
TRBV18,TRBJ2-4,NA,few,CASSLQDGAKNIQYF,TGTGCCAGCTCACTCCAGGATGGGGCCAAAAACATTCAGTACTTC
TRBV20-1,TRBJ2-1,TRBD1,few,CSAKEGTGPWGEQFF,TGCAGTGCGAAGGAGGGGACAGGGCCATGGGGTGAGCAGTTCTTC
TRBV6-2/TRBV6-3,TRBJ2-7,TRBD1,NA,CASSQPGQGVDEQYF,TGTGCCAGCAGCCAGCCGGGACAGGGGGTCGACGAGCAGTACTTC
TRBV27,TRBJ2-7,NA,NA,CASSFGEQYF,TGTGCCAGCAGTTTCGGGGAGCAGTACTTC
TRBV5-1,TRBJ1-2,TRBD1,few,CASSSGQGLVEGYTF,TGCGCCAGCAGCTCCGGACAGGGGTTGGTTGAAGGCTACACCTTC
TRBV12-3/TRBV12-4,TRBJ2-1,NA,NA,CASRGAQGPRSEFF,TGTGCCAGCAGGGGGGCACAGGGACCTCGGAGTGAGTTCTTC
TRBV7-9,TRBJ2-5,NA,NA,CASSTTTGPRGETQYF,TGTGCCAGCAGCACCACAACGGGACCGAGGGGCGAGACCCAGTACTTC
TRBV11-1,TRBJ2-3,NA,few,CASSPLRGDTQYF,TGTGCCAGCAGCCCCTTGAGAGGTGACACGCAGTATTTT
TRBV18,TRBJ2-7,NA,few,CASSLSISGDLGEQYF,TGTGCCAGCTCACTGTCCATTTCAGGTGACTTGGGCGAGCAGTACTTC
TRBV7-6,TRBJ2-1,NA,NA,CASSPLQARSTYNEQFF,TGTGCCAGCAGTCCACTACAGGCCCGTTCAACCTACAATGAGCAGTTCTTC
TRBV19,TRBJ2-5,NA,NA,CASSNRRQETQYF,TGTGCCAGTAGCAATAGACGCCAAGAGACCCAGTACTTC
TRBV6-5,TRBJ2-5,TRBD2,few,CASSYTSGRSNRETQYF,TGTGCCAGCAGTTACACTAGCGGGAGGTCGAATCGAGAGACCCAGTACTTC
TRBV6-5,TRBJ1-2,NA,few,CASRGHGYTF,TGTGCCAGCAGAGGGCATGGCTACACCTTC
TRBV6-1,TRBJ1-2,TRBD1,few,CASSRPRTGADGYTF,TGTGCCAGCAGCCGCCCCAGGACAGGGGCGGATGGCTACACCTTC
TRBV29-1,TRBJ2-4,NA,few,CSVEDGVDKNIQYF,TGCAGCGTTGAAGATGGAGTCGACAAAAACATTCAGTACTTC
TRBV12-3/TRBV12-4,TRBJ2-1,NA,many,CASSFGAGDYNEQFF,TGTGCCAGCAGTTTCGGGGCGGGTGACTACAATGAGCAGTTCTTC
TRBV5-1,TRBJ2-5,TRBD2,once,CASSSASGREETQYF,TGCGCCAGCAGCTCCGCTAGCGGGAGAGAGGAGACCCAGTACTTC
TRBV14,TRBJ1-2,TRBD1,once,CASSQVVTGIGYTF,TGTGCCAGCAGCCAAGTTGTGACAGGGATTGGCTACACCTTC
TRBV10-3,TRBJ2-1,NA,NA,CAIGAGDEQFF,TGTGCCATTGGGGCCGGCGATGAGCAGTTCTTC
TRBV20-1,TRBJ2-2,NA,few,CSAKGARGGIAPTLAGELFF,TGCAGTGCTAAGGGGGCGCGGGGTGGAATCGCTCCCACCCTGGCCGGGGAGCTGTTTTTT
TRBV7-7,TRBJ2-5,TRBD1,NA,CASSLGQASETQYF,TGTGCCAGCAGCCTGGGACAGGCCTCTGAGACCCAGTACTTC
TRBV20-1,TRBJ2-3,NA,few,CSASRQGRDTQYF,TGCAGTGCTAGTCGGCAGGGTAGAGATACGCAGTATTTT
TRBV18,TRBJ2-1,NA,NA,CASSLGAISYNEQFF,TGTGCCAGCTCGCTTGGCGCCATCTCCTACAATGAGCAGTTCTTC
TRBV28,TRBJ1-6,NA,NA,CASNPRGQVNSPLHF,TGTGCCAGCAACCCAAGGGGACAAGTAAATTCACCCCTCCACTTT
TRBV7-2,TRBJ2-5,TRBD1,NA,CASSSPGTAGETQYF,TGTGCCAGCAGCTCTCCCGGGACAGCAGGGGAGACCCAGTACTTC
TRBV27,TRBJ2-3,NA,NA,CASGPPRERNTDTQYF,TGTGCCAGCGGACCACCTAGAGAGCGGAACACAGATACGCAGTATTTT
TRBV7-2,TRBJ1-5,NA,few,CASSSKGYSNQPQHF,TGTGCCAGCAGCTCCAAGGGGTATAGCAATCAGCCCCAGCATTTT
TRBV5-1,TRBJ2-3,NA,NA,CASSWGQGSSTDTQYF,TGCGCCAGCAGCTGGGGGCAGGGGTCTAGCACAGATACGCAGTATTTT
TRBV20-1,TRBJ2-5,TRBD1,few,CSARDPDRDWETQYF,TGCAGTGCTAGAGATCCTGACAGGGATTGGGAGACCCAGTACTTC
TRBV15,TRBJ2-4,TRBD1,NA,CATSRDPAAGGIQYF,TGTGCCACCAGCAGAGATCCCGCAGCAGGGGGCATTCAGTACTTC
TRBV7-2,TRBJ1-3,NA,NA,CASSLQGVVRNTIYF,TGTGCCAGCAGCTTGCAGGGTGTTGTTAGAAACACCATATATTTT
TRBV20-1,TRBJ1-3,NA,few,CSAEQATGNTIYF,TGCAGTGCTGAACAGGCTACTGGAAACACCATATATTTT
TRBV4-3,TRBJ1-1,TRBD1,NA,CASSQGGQGSQAFF,TGCGCCAGCAGCCAAGGAGGACAGGGCTCTCAAGCTTTCTTT
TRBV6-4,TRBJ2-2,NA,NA,CASSEEGPNTGELFF,TGTGCCAGCAGTGAAGAGGGACCGAACACCGGGGAGCTGTTTTTT
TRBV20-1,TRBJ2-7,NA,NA,CSARDLGRSYEQYF,TGCAGTGCTAGAGATCTAGGGAGGTCCTACGAGCAGTACTTC
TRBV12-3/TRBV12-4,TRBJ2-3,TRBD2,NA,CASGERGSTDTQYF,TGTGCCAGCGGGGAGCGGGGTAGCACAGATACGCAGTATTTT
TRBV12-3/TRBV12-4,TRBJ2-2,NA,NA,CAINRESNTGELFF,TGTGCCATCAACAGGGAATCGAACACCGGGGAGCTGTTTTTT
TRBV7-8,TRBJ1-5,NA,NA,CASSRRAFDQPQHF,TGTGCCAGCAGCCGACGGGCTTTTGATCAGCCCCAGCATTTT
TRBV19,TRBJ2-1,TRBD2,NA,CASSLQRGGFQQFF,TGTGCCAGTAGCCTACAGCGGGGGGGGTTTCAGCAGTTCTTC
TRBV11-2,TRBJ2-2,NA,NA,CASSKGGGRSGELFF,TGTGCCAGCAGCAAGGGAGGGGGGCGGTCAGGGGAGCTGTTTTTT
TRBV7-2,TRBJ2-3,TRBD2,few,CASSGGRGGADTQYF,TGTGCCAGCTCTGGAGGGAGGGGCGGCGCAGATACGCAGTATTTT
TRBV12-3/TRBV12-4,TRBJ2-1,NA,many,CASSLSRITYNEQFF,TGTGCCAGCAGTTTAAGCCGGATCACCTACAATGAGCAGTTCTTC
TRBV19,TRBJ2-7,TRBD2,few,CASRALGAGGQYEQYF,TGTGCCAGTAGAGCCCTCGGAGCGGGAGGGCAGTACGAGCAGTACTTC
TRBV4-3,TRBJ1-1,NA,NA,CASSQGSPDTEAFF,TGCGCCAGCAGCCAAGGCTCGCCGGACACTGAAGCTTTCTTT
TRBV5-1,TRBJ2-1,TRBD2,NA,CASSLGGRAVGDEQFF,TGCGCCAGCAGCTTGGGGGGGAGGGCGGTTGGGGATGAGCAGTTCTTC
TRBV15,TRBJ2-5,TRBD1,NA,CATSRDDGTAYQETQYF,TGTGCCACCAGCAGAGATGACGGGACAGCTTACCAAGAGACCCAGTACTTC
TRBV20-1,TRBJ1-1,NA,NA,CSARSTLTANTEAFF,TGCAGTGCTAGGTCGACATTGACAGCGAACACTGAAGCTTTCTTT
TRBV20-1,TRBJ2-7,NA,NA,CSARTNYEQYF,TGCAGTGCTAGGACGAACTACGAGCAGTACTTC
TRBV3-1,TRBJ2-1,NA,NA,CASSQYQSSSYNEQFF,TGTGCCAGCAGCCAATACCAGTCCAGCTCCTACAATGAGCAGTTCTTC
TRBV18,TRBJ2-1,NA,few,CASSRLPGEQFF,TGTGCCAGCTCACGCCTCCCTGGTGAGCAGTTCTTC
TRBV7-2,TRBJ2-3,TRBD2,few,CASSRLPGLAEYF,TGTGCCAGCAGCCGACTACCGGGACTAGCTGAGTATTTT
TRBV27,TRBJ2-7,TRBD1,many,CASSLLTGSYEQYF,TGTGCCAGCAGCCTACTGACAGGGTCCTACGAGCAGTACTTC
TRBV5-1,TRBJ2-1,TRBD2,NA,CASSLAGREGHEQFF,TGCGCCAGCAGCTTGGCCGGGCGGGAGGGCCATGAGCAGTTCTTC
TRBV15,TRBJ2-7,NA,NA,CATSPYRASYEQYF,TGTGCCACCAGCCCCTACAGGGCCTCCTACGAGCAGTACTTC
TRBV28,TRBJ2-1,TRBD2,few,CASSGLAVSSEQFF,TGTGCCAGCAGCGGACTAGCGGTTAGTAGTGAGCAGTTCTTC
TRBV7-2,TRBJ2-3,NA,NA,CASGPMSTDTQYF,TGTGCCAGCGGGCCAATGAGCACAGATACGCAGTATTTT
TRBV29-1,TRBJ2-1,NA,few,CSVGGQEQFF,TGCAGCGTTGGGGGGCAGGAGCAGTTCTTC
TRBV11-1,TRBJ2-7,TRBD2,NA,CASSFYRSNSGRDSEYEQYF,TGTGCCAGCAGCTTCTATCGCTCGAATAGCGGGAGGGACTCAGAATACGAGCAGTACTTC
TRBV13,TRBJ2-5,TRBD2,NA,CASSLNPFREGLRASRETQYF,TGTGCCAGCAGCTTAAACCCTTTTCGGGAGGGCCTCCGAGCCTCCAGGGAGACCCAGTACTTC